The clone carrying this T cell receptor beta chain was observed once. The sample is drawn from a study of blood T cells in healthy people across ages. Trimming removed 0 bases at V and 3 bases at J, with 14 bases between. Germline lookup yields CDR1 LGHNA and CDR2 YSLEER. There are 16 residues in the CDR3. Primed by a sample-barcoded 5' primer and a J-beta primer mix, a second PCR proceeded for roughly 7 to 12 cycles. In TCRdb, the 5' RACE reads were re-called with MiXCR into one record per CDR3 protein. The profile covers more than 750,000 distinct CDR3 sequences, with 29% appearing a single time and 10% taken by the ten largest. The sample was also linked to a second study, of T cells of mothers and their children.

What was sequenced was blood. This TCR came from a woman in her forties in good health. The rearrangement joins TRBV4-3 to TRBJ1-1; a weak D match, TRBD1 (5 bases). In nucleotides, the CDR3 is TGCGCCAGCAGCCAAGAAGTCCGGGGGATTTACACTGAAGCTTTCTTT. Protein sequence: CASSQEVRGIYTEAFF.